Below are 15 T cell receptor beta chains sequenced from a single sample in a study of cytomegalovirus exposure and HLA in healthy donors. Some clones are missing from TCRdb's copy, which holds only in-frame ones; the method was immunoSEQ multiplex PCR. Here the sample spans fewer than 250,000 clones, over 75% being singletons. What was sequenced was PBMCs. All receptors derive from a woman in her late teens or twenties in good health and CMV-seropositive.

The chain recombines TRBV28 with TRBJ1-2; D is ambiguous. Per germline, CDR1 MDHEN and CDR2 SYDVKM. The V gene lost 5 bases and the J gene lost 8 bases, with 12 bases spanning the gap. This CDR3 contains 12 residues. Here the CDR3 reads CASSPPSRGYTF. The CDR3 DNA follows: TGTGCCAGCAGTCCGCCCTCGCGGGGCTACACCTTC.

The V and J genes are TRBV5-1 and TRBJ2-2; 8 positions match TRBD1. The germline V gene encodes CDR1 SGHRS and CDR2 YFSETQ. V was clipped by 4 bases and J by 4 bases; unmatched bases: 6. The CDR3 totals 15 residues. The CDR3 DNA is TGCGCCAGCAGCAGAGGACAGGGCCGCACCGGGGAGCTGTTTTTT. Encoded protein: CASSRGQGRTGELFF. Full variable domain (rest looked up from reference TRBV5-1 and TRBJ2-2): KAGVTQTPRYLIKTRGQQVTLSCSPISGHRSVSWYQQTPGQGLQFLFEYFSETQRNKGNFPGRFSGRQFSNSRSEMNVSTLELGDSALYLCASSRGQGRTGELFFGEGSRLTVL.

This clone showed up just a few times. The chain employs TRBV5-1 and TRBJ1-1, with D hard to call. The CDR3 is 16 amino acids. Germline V gene lookup returns CDR1 SGHRS and CDR2 YFSETQ. V was trimmed by 8 bases and J by 1 base, leaving 21 bases between them. DNA of the CDR3: TGCGCCAGTAGAGGAGCCATATCGAGGCCGAACACTGAAGCTTTCTTT. Amino acid sequence: CASRGAISRPNTEAFF.

The J gene is TRBJ1-2, the V gene TRBV10-1; D is perhaps TRBD1 (5 bases). V was clipped by 3 bases and J by 7 bases, with 9 bases between them. Per germline, CDR1 WNHNN and CDR2 SYGVQD (reference sequence). This CDR3 region has 12 residues. The CDR3 DNA sequence: TGCGCCAGCAGTGACAGGGCCGGTGGCTACACCTTC. It is translated as CASSDRAGGYTF.

The chain couples TRBV7-3 to TRBJ2-7; tentatively, D is TRBD2 (6 bases). From germline, CDR1 is SGHTA and CDR2 FQGTGA. The CDR3 is 13 amino acids. V was trimmed by 6 bases and J by 2 bases, leaving 11 bases between them. The CDR3 sequence is CASSRDLTYEQYF. The CDR3 DNA reads TGTGCCAGCAGTCGGGACTTAACCTACGAGCAGTACTTC.

This clone was seen more than once but under ten times. The chain has TRBV11-2 and TRBJ2-7; possibly TRBD1 for D (6 bases). CDR3 length: 15 amino acids. CDR1 SGHAT and CDR2 FQNNGV come from the germline V gene. Deletions cut 2 bases from V and 4 bases from J, with 15 bases between. The CDR3 nucleotides are TGTGCCAGCAGCTTAAGGCATGGGGGCGATTACGAGCAGTACTTC. It encodes CASSLRHGGDYEQYF.

The genes are TRBV6-1 and TRBJ2-7; weak D call: TRBD2 (6 bases). Per germline, CDR1 MNHNS and CDR2 SASEGT. V was clipped by 1 base and J by 6 bases, with 10 bases between them. The CDR3 covers 13 residues. CDR3 DNA sequence: TGTGCCAGCAGTGAAGATGGAGGGGTCGAGCAGTACTTC. Its translation: CASSEDGGVEQYF.

The chain links TRBV11-2 to TRBJ2-7; 9 nucleotides align to TRBD1. With 1 base clipped from V and 1 base from J, the junction kept 2 bases outside the gene matches. The CDR3 covers 15 residues. Germline loops: CDR1 SGHAT, CDR2 FQNNGV. The CDR3 DNA sequence: TGTGCCAGCAGCTTAGGGGGGACAGGGTCCTACGAGCAGTACTTC. This encodes CASSLGGTGSYEQYF.

This clone has a single count. The J gene is TRBJ2-7, the V gene TRBV28; D may be TRBD1 (6 bases). Germline V gives CDR1 MDHEN, CDR2 SYDVKM. The CDR3 is made up of 15 amino acids. Trimming cost V 5 bases and J 2 bases, with 16 bases left between them. CDR3 DNA sequence: TGTGCCAGCAGTCCAAGGACAGCGCGGGCCTACGAGCAGTACTTC. Translating it yields CASSPRTARAYEQYF.

The chain is built from TRBV19 and TRBJ1-5; 9 nucleotides line up with TRBD1. The germline CDR1 and CDR2 sequences are LNHDA and SQIVND (reference sequence). The junction had 4 bases not matched to a gene; V was cut back by 5 bases and J by 2 bases. The CDR3 covers 15 residues. The CDR3 nucleotides read TGTGCCAGTAGTGCAAGACAGGGGGGCAATCAGCCCCAGCATTTT. Translating it yields CASSARQGGNQPQHF. The whole variable domain, remainder taken from reference TRBV19 and TRBJ1-5, is DGGITQSPKYLFRKEGQNVTLSCEQNLNHDAMYWYRQDPGQGLRLIYYSQIVNDFQKGDIAEGYSVSREKKESFPLTVTSAQKNPTAFYLCASSARQGGNQPQHFGDGTRLSIL.

This clone appeared once. V is TRBV5-5 and J is TRBJ2-1; 11 bases are shared with TRBD2. Germline V CDR1 and CDR2: SGHKS, YYEKEE (reference sequence). The CDR3 totals 17 residues. V shed 1 base and J 12 bases; nucleotides not matched to a gene: 15. The CDR3 nucleotides read TGTGCCAGCAGCTTGAGATTTTCGGGACTAGCGGTCTTCGGGCAGTTCTTC. Its protein product is CASSLRFSGLAVFGQFF.

The rearrangement joins TRBV2 to TRBJ1-4, with D possibly TRBD1 on 6 matching bases. CDR3 length: 14 residues. CDR1 and CDR2 from the germline V gene are SNHLY and FYNNEI. V was trimmed by 5 bases and J by 5 bases, leaving 12 bases between them. CDR3 DNA sequence: TGTGCCAGCAGTCTGACGAGGGGGAATGAAAAACTGTTTTTT. Residues: CASSLTRGNEKLFF.

The J gene is TRBJ2-1, the V gene TRBV27; TRBD2 matches at 8 bases. From germline, CDR1 is MNHEY and CDR2 SMNVEV (reference sequence). The CDR3 is 17 amino acids. V gave up 0 bases and J gave up 7 bases; unmatched junction bases: 11. The CDR3 bases are TGTGCCAGCAGTTTATCCGGGGGGGCGGGAGTGGGTAATGAGCAGTTCTTC. This gives the protein CASSLSGGAGVGNEQFF.

In this sample, this clone turned up once. The chain links TRBV10-1 to TRBJ1-4; 11 bases match TRBD1. Trimming at V came to 3 bases and at J to 7 bases, leaving 4 bases not matched to a gene. Germline values: CDR1 WNHNN, CDR2 SYGVQD (reference sequence). This CDR3 contains 15 residues. The CDR3 DNA sequence: TGCGCCAGCAGTGAAGGGACAGGGGGAAGTGAAAAACTGTTTTTT. Translation gives CASSEGTGGSEKLFF.

V gene TRBV28 combines with J gene TRBJ1-1, with unresolved D. CDR3 length: 13 amino acids. The V end lost 2 bases, the J end lost 8 bases, and 12 bases lay between the germline ends. Germline V gene sequence: CDR1 MDHEN, CDR2 SYDVKM. This CDR3 reads CASSLGQLLEAFF. The CDR3 DNA follows: TGTGCCAGCAGTTTAGGGCAGTTATTGGAAGCTTTCTTT. Full variable domain (missing parts from reference TRBV28 and TRBJ1-1): DVKVTQSSRYLVKRTGEKVFLECVQDMDHENMFWYRQDPGLGLRLIYFSYDVKMKEKGDIPEGYSVSREKKERFSLILESASTNQTSMYLCASSLGQLLEAFFGQGTRLTVV.